These T cell receptor beta chains were read from a single sample in a study of T cell responses to AZD1222 COVID-19 vaccine. Profiled with immunoSEQ multiplex PCR; TCRdb holds only in-frame clones, not every one. The sample contains 150,000 to 200,000 clones, less than 95% of which appear only once. The sequencing used peripheral blood, collected on day 0 of AZD1222 vaccination. These receptors all stem from an adult in good health. Each CDR3 is given with its conserved first and last residue. The order of the fields is D gene, clone size, V gene, J gene, CDR3 protein, CDR3 DNA. D genes are given only for firm matches. Clone size appears in some rows only: once, few, many, or a class for an expanded clone.

>-|-|TRBV29-1|TRBJ1-3
CSVVPTTGSGNTIYF
TGCAGCGTTGTACCCACGACAGGCTCTGGAAACACCATATATTTT
>TRBD2|-|TRBV28|TRBJ2-7
CASSSASGLSYEQYF
TGTGCCAGCAGTTCGGCTAGCGGGCTCTCCTACGAGCAGTACTTC
>TRBD2|-|TRBV11-2|TRBJ2-3
CASTSGRGGPRGTDTQYF
TGTGCCAGCACCTCCGGGAGGGGAGGGCCCAGGGGCACAGATACGCAGTATTTT
>-|-|TRBV18|TRBJ1-1
CASSPRGSWIEAFF
TGTGCCAGCTCACCACGGGGTAGCTGGATCGAAGCTTTCTTT
>TRBD1|once|TRBV7-8|TRBJ1-5
CASSGGRGNQPQHF
TGTGCCAGCTCAGGGGGCCGGGGGAATCAGCCCCAGCATTTT
>-|-|TRBV19|TRBJ1-1
CASSMPPGYTEAFF
TGTGCCAGTAGTATGCCCCCCGGGTATACTGAAGCTTTCTTT
>-|-|TRBV27|TRBJ1-2
CASSLRQQLPNYGYTF
TGTGCCAGCAGTTTAAGGCAGCAACTCCCGAACTATGGCTACACCTTC
>TRBD2|-|TRBV19|TRBJ2-1
CASSVLAGVFEQFF
TGTGCCAGTAGCGTTTTGGCGGGGGTCTTTGAGCAGTTCTTC
>TRBD2|-|TRBV28|TRBJ2-2
CASKRDPSGRDGELFF
TGTGCCAGCAAGCGGGACCCTAGCGGGAGGGACGGGGAGCTGTTTTTT
>-|-|TRBV15|TRBJ2-1
CATSRGQREKRWNEQFF
TGTGCCACCAGCAGAGGTCAACGGGAGAAGAGGTGGAATGAGCAGTTCTTC
>-|-|TRBV29-1|TRBJ1-2
CSVELGMGDNGYTF
TGCAGCGTTGAGCTCGGGATGGGAGACAATGGCTACACCTTC
>-|-|TRBV11-2|TRBJ1-2
CASSLDRVNYGYTF
TGTGCCAGCAGCTTAGATAGGGTTAACTATGGCTACACCTTC
>-|once|TRBV5-4|TRBJ1-2
CASSLEVGDYGYTF
TGTGCCAGCAGCTTAGAGGTCGGAGACTATGGCTACACCTTC
>-|once|TRBV3-1/TRBV3-2|TRBJ2-7
CASSQVAEPIGIYEQYF
TGTGCCAGCAGCCAAGTTGCGGAACCTATTGGTATCTACGAGCAGTACTTC
>-|-|TRBV7-2|TRBJ2-3
CASSEGPGPTDTQYF
TGTGCCAGCAGCGAGGGTCCTGGCCCCACAGATACGCAGTATTTT
>-|-|TRBV12-3/TRBV12-4|TRBJ1-5
CASTSGRNQPQHF
TGTGCCAGCACGTCGGGACGCAATCAGCCCCAGCATTTT
>-|-|TRBV29-1|TRBJ2-5
CSVAGQETQYF
TGCAGCGTGGCGGGGCAAGAGACCCAGTACTTC
>TRBD2|-|TRBV28|TRBJ2-5
CASSLFTHSGWETQYF
TGTGCCAGCAGTTTATTTACCCATAGCGGGTGGGAGACCCAGTACTTC
>-|-|TRBV28|TRBJ2-1
CASLPRRDVNEQFF
TGTGCCAGTTTACCTAGGCGGGACGTCAATGAGCAGTTCTTC
>-|-|TRBV29-1|TRBJ1-2
CSVAGGTNYGYTF
TGCAGCGTTGCGGGGGGAACTAACTATGGCTACACCTTC
>TRBD1|-|TRBV10-3|TRBJ2-5
CAIKPGQGASGYLETQYF
TGTGCCATCAAACCGGGACAGGGGGCGAGTGGCTATTTGGAGACCCAGTACTTC
>-|-|TRBV25-1|TRBJ1-2
CASSSTGTYGYTF
TGTGCCAGCAGTTCGACGGGGACCTATGGCTACACCTTC
>-|-|TRBV27|TRBJ2-1
CASRAVVYNEQFF
TGTGCCAGCAGGGCCGTGGTTTACAATGAGCAGTTCTTC
>-|-|TRBV28|TRBJ1-1
CASSAGRLNTEAFF
TGTGCCAGCAGTGCGGGACGGCTGAACACTGAAGCTTTCTTT
>-|-|TRBV18|TRBJ1-1
CASSRGNAEAFF
TGTGCCAGCTCACGTGGGAACGCTGAAGCTTTCTTT
>-|-|TRBV30|TRBJ1-1
CAWVKDRKGEAFF
TGTGCCTGGGTTAAGGACCGCAAGGGTGAAGCTTTCTTT
>-|-|TRBV14|TRBJ2-7
CASSPLTTNYEQYF
TGTGCCAGCAGCCCCCTCACAACTAACTACGAGCAGTACTTC
>-|-|TRBV29-1|TRBJ1-1
CSGAQPRANTEAFF
TGCAGCGGTGCCCAACCGCGGGCCAACACTGAAGCTTTCTTT
>-|-|TRBV11-2|TRBJ2-7
CASSRFRDIAYEQYF
TGTGCCAGCAGCAGGTTCCGGGACATCGCCTACGAGCAGTACTTC
>-|-|TRBV7-7|TRBJ1-2
CASSSHHYTF
TGTGCCAGCAGCTCCCACCACTACACCTTC
>TRBD2|-|TRBV19|TRBJ2-1
CASTQYLAASSYNEQFF
TGTGCCAGTACCCAGTACCTAGCGGCCAGCTCCTACAATGAGCAGTTCTTC
>-|-|TRBV7-9|TRBJ2-5
CASSFSGEGETQYF
TGTGCCAGCAGCTTTTCGGGAGAGGGAGAGACCCAGTACTTC
>-|-|TRBV25-1|TRBJ2-7
CASRPQGTDRLGEQYF
TGTGCCAGCAGACCCCAAGGGACCGATCGCCTCGGAGAGCAGTACTTC
>-|-|TRBV7-9|TRBJ1-1
CASTSGLNTEAFF
TGTGCCAGCACCTCCGGCCTGAACACTGAAGCTTTCTTT
>-|once|TRBV5-1|TRBJ1-6
CASSLDPGGKNSPLHF
TGCGCCAGCAGCTTGGATCCGGGAGGCAAAAATTCACCCCTCCACTTT
>-|-|TRBV30|TRBJ1-6
CAWKMGPPLHF
TGTGCCTGGAAGATGGGGCCACCCCTCCACTTT
>TRBD1|-|TRBV11-2|TRBJ1-2
CASSFPGQNGYTF
TGTGCCAGCAGCTTCCCGGGACAGAATGGCTACACCTTC
>TRBD2|-|TRBV18|TRBJ2-1
CASSNLGGGTSFYNEQFF
TGTGCCAGCTCAAACCTCGGTGGGGGGACTAGCTTTTACAATGAGCAGTTCTTC
>-|-|TRBV27|TRBJ2-7
CASSPLGYEQYF
TGTGCCAGCTCCCCCCTAGGCTACGAGCAGTACTTC
>-|-|TRBV29-1|TRBJ1-1
CSVEGEWTEAFF
TGCAGCGTTGAAGGGGAATGGACTGAAGCTTTCTTT